The table lists the clone carrying this TCR beta chain with many counts. Its cognate antigen is unknown. The data originate from a study of regulatory T cells in long-lasting Graves disease. Study results and limitations: Accuracy was possibly reduced by small sample size. Persistent patients had a count of shared public clonotypes (around 2,700) that exceeded that of new patients (about 870).

The TCR beta library used iRepertoire HTBI primers with Arm-PCR amplification of CDR3. In the authors' methods: Identified segments across samples numbered 55 to 70 TRBV and around 13 TRBJ. In TCRdb, the multiplex PCR reads were re-called with MiXCR into one record per CDR3 protein. None of the V and J calls come from the authors' own analysis; TCRdb made them. The sample lists fewer than 350,000 distinct CDR3 sequences; more than 15% were seen once. CDR1 is ENHRY, CDR2 SYGVKD, per germline. This CDR3 is built from 14 residues. Trimming shortened V by 3 bases and J by 4 bases, and 10 bases separated the two germline ends. The time point: newly diagnosed GD, antithyroid drugs for less than 3 months. Scientists built the TCR library using RNA that was extracted from PBMCs. Graves' disease diagnosis was established per American Thyroid Association guidelines.

The sequencing here drew on peripheral blood mononuclear cells (PBMCs), taken at new diagnosis, from a patient treated with antithyroid drugs. The chain carries TRBV10-3 and TRBJ1-5, with TRBD1 as a possible D gene (5 bases). This receptor was obtained from a female donor with Graves disease. The CDR3 spells CAISDGGGNQPQHF. The CDR3 DNA follows: TGTGCCATCAGTGACGGGGGAGGAAATCAGCCCCAGCATTTT.